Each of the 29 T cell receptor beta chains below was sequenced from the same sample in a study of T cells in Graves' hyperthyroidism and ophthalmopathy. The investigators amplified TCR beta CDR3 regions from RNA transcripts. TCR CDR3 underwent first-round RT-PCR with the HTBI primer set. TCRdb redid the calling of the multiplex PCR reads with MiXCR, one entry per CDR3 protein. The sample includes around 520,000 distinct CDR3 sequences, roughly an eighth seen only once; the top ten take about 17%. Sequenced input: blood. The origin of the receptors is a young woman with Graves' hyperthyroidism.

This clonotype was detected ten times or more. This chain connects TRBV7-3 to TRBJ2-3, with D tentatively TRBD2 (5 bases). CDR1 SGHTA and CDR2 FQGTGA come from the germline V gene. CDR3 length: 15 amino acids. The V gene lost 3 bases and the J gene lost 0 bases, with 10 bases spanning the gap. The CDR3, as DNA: TGTGCCAGCAGCTTTGACTACACGAGCACAGATACGCAGTATTTT. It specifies CASSFDYTSTDTQYF.

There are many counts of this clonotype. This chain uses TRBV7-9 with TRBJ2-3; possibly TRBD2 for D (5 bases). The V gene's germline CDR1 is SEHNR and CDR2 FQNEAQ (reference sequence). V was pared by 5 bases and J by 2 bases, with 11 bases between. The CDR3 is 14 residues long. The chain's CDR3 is CASSKMDFTDTQYF. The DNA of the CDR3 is TGTGCCAGCAGCAAGATGGACTTCACAGATACGCAGTATTTT.

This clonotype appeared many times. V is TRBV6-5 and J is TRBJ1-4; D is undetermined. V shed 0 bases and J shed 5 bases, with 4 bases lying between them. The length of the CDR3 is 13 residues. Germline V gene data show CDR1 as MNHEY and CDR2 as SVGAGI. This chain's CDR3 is CASSYSGNEKLFF. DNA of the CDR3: TGTGCCAGCAGTTACTCAGGGAATGAAAAACTGTTTTTT.

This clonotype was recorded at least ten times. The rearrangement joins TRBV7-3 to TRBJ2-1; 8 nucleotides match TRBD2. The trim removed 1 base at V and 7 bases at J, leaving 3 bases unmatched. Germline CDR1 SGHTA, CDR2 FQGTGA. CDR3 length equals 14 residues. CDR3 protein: CASSLIAGRNEQFF. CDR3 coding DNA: TGTGCCAGCAGCTTAATAGCGGGAAGAAATGAGCAGTTCTTC.

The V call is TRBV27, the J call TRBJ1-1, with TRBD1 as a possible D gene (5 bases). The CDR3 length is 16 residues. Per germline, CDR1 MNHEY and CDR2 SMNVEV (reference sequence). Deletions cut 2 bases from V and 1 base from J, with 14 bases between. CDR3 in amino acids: CASSLVLPGQNTEAFF. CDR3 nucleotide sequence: TGTGCCAGCAGTTTAGTTTTACCTGGACAGAACACTGAAGCTTTCTTT.

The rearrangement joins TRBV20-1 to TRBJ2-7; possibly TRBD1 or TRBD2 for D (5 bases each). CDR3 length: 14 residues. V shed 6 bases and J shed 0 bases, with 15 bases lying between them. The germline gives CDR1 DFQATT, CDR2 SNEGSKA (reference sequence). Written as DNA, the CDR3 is TGCAGTGCCCCTGGCCAGGGACGCTCCTACGAGCAGTACTTC. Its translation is CSAPGQGRSYEQYF.

The CDR3 DNA reads as TGCGCCAGCAGCCCAGTGGGTCCTCGTGGAAACACCATATATTTT. Protein sequence: CASSPVGPRGNTIYF. The V gene is TRBV4-1, the J gene TRBJ1-3, with no clear D. Germline V lookup: CDR1 MGHRA, CDR2 YSYEKL. Between the trimmed V and J ends, which lost 4 bases and 3 bases, there was a span of 13 bases. The CDR3 loop spans 15 amino acids.

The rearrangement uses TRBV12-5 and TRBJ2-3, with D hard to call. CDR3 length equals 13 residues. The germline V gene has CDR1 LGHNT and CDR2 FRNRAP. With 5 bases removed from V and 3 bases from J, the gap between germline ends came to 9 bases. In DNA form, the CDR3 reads TGTGCTAGTGGTCCTACCGGGACAGATACGCAGTATTTT. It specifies CASGPTGTDTQYF.

DNA of the CDR3: TGTGCCAGTAGTATAGACCGGACAGGGGCTAGCACAGATACGCAGTATTTT. It is translated as CASSIDRTGASTDTQYF. This chain joins TRBV19 and TRBJ2-3; 9 positions match TRBD1. The CDR3 length is 17 residues. Germline CDR1 reads LNHDA; CDR2 reads SQIVND (reference sequence). After removal of 0 bases from V and 0 bases from J, the junction contained 4 bases not matched to a gene.

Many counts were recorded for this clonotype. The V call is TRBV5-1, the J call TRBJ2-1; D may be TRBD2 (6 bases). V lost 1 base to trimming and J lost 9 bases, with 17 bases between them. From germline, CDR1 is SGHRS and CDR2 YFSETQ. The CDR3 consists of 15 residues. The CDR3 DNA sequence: TGCGCCAGCAGCTTGCATGCGGGGACGATGAGTGAGCAGTTCTTC. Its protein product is CASSLHAGTMSEQFF. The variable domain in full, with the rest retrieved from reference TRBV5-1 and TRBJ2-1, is KAGVTQTPRYLIKTRGQQVTLSCSPISGHRSVSWYQQTPGQGLQFLFEYFSETQRNKGNFPGRFSGRQFSNSRSEMNVSTLELGDSALYLCASSLHAGTMSEQFFGPGTRLTVL.

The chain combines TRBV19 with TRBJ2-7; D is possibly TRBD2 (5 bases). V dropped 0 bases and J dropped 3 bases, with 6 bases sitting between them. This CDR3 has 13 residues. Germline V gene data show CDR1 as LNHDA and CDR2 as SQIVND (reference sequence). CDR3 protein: CASSIDGGYEQYF. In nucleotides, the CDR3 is TGTGCCAGTAGTATAGACGGAGGCTACGAGCAGTACTTC. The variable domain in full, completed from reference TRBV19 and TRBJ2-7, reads DGGITQSPKYLFRKEGQNVTLSCEQNLNHDAMYWYRQDPGQGLRLIYYSQIVNDFQKGDIAEGYSVSREKKESFPLTVTSAQKNPTAFYLCASSIDGGYEQYFGPGTRLTVT.

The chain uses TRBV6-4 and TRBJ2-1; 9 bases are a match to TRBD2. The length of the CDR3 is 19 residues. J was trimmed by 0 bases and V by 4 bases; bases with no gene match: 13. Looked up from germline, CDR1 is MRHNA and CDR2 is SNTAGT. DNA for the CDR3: TGTGCCAGCAGTGTGTCGGGGGAGGGAGCGGGAGGCTCCTACAATGAGCAGTTCTTC. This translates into CASSVSGEGAGGSYNEQFF.

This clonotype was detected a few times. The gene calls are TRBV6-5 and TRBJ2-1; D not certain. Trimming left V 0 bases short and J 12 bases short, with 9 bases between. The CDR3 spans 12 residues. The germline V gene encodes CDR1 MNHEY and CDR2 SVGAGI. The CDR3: CASSYSGFAQFF. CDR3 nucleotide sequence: TGTGCCAGCAGTTACTCCGGTTTTGCGCAGTTCTTC.

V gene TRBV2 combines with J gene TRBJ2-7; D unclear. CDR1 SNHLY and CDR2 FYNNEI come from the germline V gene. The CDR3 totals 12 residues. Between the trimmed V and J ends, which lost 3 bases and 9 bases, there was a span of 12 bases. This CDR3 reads CASSDTASRQYF. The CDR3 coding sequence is TGTGCCAGCAGTGATACAGCCTCACGGCAGTACTTC.

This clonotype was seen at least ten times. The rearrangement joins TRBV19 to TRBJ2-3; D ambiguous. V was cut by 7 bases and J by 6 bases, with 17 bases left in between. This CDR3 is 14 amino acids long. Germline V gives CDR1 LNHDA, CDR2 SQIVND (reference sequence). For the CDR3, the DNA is TGTGCCAGTACCTTGGCCCCGGATGCGGATACGCAGTATTTT. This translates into CASTLAPDADTQYF.

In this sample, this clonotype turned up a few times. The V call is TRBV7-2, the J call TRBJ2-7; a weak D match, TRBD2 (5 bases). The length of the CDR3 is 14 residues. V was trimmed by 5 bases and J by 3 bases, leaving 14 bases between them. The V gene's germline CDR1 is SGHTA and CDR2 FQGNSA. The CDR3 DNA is TGTGCCAGCAGCCACAACGAGGGCCTCTACGAGCAGTACGTC. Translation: CASSHNEGLYEQYV.

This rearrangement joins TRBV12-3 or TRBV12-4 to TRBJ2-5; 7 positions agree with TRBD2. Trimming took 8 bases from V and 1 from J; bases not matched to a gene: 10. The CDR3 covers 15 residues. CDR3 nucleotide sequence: TGTGCCAGCGCCTTAGCGGGCCAAATCCAAGAGACCCAGTACTTC. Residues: CASALAGQIQETQYF.

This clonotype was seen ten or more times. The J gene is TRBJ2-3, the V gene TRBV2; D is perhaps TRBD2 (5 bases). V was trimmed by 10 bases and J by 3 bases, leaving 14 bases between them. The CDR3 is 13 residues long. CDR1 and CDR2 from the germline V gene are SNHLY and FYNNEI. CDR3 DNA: TGTGCCATCCCGATGGGGAGTACAGATACGCAGTATTTT. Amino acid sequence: CAIPMGSTDTQYF.

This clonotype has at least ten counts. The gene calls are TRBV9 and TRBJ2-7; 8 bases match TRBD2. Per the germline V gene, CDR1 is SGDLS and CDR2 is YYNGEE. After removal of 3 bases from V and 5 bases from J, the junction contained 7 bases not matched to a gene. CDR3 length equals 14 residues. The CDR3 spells CASSGVAGRNEQYF. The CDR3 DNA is TGTGCCAGCAGCGGCGTAGCGGGAAGGAACGAGCAGTACTTC.

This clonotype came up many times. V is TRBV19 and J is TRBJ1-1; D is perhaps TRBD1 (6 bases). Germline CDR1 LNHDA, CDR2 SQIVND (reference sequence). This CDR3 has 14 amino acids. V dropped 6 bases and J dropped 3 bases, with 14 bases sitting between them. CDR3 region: CASSRQAADTEAFF. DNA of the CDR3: TGTGCCAGTAGCAGACAGGCGGCGGACACTGAAGCTTTCTTT. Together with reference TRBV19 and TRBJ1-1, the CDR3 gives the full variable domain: DGGITQSPKYLFRKEGQNVTLSCEQNLNHDAMYWYRQDPGQGLRLIYYSQIVNDFQKGDIAEGYSVSREKKESFPLTVTSAQKNPTAFYLCASSRQAADTEAFFGQGTRLTVV.

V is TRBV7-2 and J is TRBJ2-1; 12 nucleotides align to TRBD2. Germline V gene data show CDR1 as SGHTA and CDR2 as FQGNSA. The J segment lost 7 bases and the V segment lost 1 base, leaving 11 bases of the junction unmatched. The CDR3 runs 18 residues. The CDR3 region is CASSLGLAGALWDNEQFF. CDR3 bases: TGTGCCAGCAGCTTAGGACTAGCGGGAGCACTTTGGGATAATGAGCAGTTCTTC.

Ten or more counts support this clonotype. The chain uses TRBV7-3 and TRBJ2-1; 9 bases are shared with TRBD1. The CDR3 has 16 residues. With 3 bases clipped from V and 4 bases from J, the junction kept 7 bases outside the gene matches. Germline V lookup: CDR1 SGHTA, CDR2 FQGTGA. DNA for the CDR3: TGTGCCAGCAGCTTCATCGGGACAGGGTGGTACAATGAGCAGTTCTTC. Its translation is CASSFIGTGWYNEQFF. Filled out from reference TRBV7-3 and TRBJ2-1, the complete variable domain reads GAGVSQTPSNKVTEKGKYVELRCDPISGHTALYWYRQSLGQGPEFLIYFQGTGAADDSGLPNDRFFAVRPEGSVSTLKIQRTERGDSAVYLCASSFIGTGWYNEQFFGPGTRLTVL.

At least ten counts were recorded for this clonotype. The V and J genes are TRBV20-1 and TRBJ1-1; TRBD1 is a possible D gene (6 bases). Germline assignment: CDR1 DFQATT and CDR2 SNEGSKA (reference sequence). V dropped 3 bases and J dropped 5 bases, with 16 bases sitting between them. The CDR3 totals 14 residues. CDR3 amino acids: CSASGATGRTEAFF. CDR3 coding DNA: TGCAGTGCTAGTGGGGCAACAGGGAGGACTGAAGCTTTCTTT.

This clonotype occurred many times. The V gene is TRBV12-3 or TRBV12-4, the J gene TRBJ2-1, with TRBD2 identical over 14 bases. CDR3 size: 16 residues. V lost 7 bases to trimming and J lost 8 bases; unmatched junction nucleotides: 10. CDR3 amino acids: CASTNPGTSGRHEQFF. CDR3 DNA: TGTGCCAGCACCAACCCCGGGACTAGCGGGAGACATGAGCAGTTCTTC.

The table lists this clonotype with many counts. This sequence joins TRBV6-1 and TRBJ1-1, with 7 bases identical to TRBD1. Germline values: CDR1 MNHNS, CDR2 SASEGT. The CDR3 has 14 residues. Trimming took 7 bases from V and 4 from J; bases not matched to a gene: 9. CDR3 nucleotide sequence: TGTGCCAGCACCGAAGGGGGCGCCGTCACTGAAGCTTTCTTT. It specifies CASTEGGAVTEAFF.

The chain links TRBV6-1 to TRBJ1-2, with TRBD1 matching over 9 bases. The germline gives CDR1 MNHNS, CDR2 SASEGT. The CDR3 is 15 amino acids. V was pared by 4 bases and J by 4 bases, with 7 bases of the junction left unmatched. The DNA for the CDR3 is TGTGCCAGCAGTGGGGGGACAGGGAGCGTCTATGGCTACACCTTC. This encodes CASSGGTGSVYGYTF.

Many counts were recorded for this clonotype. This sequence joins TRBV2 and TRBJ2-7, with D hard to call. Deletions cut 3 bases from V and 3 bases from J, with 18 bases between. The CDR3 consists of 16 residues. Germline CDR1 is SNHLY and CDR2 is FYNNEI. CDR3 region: CASSDRKDPPLYEQYV. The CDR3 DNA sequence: TGTGCCAGCAGTGATCGTAAGGATCCCCCTCTCTACGAGCAGTACGTC.

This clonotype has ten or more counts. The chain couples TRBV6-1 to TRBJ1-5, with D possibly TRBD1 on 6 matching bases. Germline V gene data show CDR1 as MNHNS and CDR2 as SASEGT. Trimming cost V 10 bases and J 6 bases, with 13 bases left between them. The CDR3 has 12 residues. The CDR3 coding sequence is TGTGCCACCAAACAGGGTAGTCAGCCCCAGCATTTT. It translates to CATKQGSQPQHF.

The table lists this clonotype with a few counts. The CDR3 protein is CSARDPAGAGGEQFF. The CDR3 region has the DNA TGCAGTGCTAGAGATCCAGCGGGAGCGGGAGGCGAGCAGTTCTTC. This rearrangement joins TRBV20-1 to TRBJ2-1; the match to TRBD2 covers 9 bases. The germline V gene encodes CDR1 DFQATT and CDR2 SNEGSKA (reference sequence). The CDR3 sequence is 15 residues long. After removal of 0 bases from V and 10 bases from J, the junction contained 10 bases not matched to a gene.